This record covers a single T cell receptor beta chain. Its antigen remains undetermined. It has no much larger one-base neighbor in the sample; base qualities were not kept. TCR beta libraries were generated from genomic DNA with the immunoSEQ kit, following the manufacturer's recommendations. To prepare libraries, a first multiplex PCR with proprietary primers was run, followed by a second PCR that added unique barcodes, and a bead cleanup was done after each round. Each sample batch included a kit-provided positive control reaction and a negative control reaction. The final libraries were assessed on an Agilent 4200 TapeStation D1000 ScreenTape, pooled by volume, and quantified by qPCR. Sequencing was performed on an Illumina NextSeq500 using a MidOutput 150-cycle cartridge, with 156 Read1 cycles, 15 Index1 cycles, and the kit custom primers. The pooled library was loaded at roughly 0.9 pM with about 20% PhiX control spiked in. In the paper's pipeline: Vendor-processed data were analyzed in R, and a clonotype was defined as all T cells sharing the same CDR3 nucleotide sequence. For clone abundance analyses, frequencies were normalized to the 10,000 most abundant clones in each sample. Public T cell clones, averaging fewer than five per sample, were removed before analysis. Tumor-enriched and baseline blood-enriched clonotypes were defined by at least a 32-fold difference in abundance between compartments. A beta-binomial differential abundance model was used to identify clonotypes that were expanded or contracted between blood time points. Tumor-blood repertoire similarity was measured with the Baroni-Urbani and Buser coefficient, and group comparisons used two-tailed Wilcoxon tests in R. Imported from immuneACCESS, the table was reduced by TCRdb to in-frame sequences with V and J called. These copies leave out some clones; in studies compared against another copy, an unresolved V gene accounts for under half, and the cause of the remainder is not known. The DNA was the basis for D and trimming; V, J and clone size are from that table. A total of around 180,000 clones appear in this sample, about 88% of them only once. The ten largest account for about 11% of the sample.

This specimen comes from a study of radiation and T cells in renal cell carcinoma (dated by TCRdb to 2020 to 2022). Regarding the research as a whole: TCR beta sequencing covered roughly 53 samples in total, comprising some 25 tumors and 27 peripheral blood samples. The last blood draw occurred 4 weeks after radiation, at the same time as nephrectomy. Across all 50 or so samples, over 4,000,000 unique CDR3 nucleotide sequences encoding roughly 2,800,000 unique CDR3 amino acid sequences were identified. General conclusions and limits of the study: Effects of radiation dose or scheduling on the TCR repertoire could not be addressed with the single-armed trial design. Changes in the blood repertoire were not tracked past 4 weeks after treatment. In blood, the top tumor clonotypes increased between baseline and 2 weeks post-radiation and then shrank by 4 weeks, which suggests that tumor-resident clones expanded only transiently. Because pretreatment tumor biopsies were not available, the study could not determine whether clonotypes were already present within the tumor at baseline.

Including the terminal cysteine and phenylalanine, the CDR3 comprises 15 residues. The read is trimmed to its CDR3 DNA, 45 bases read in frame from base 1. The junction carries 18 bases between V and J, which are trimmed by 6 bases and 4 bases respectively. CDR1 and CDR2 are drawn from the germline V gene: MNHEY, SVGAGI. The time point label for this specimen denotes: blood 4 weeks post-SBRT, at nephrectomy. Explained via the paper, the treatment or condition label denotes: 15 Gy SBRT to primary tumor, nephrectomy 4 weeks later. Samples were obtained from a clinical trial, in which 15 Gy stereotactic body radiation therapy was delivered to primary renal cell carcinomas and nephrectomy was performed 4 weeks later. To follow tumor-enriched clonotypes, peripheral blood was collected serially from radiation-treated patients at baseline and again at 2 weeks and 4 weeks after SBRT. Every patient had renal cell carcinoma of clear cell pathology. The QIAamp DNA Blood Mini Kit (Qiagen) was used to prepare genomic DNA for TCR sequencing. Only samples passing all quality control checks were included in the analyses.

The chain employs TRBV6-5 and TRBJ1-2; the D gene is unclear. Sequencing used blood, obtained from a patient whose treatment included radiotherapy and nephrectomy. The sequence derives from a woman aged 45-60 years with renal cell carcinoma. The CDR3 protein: CASSPSGRVTYGYTF. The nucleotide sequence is TGTGCCAGCAGCCCCAGCGGTCGGGTGACCTATGGCTACACCTTC.